A single sample gave rise to the 12 T cell receptor beta chains below, sequenced in a study of blood T cell repertoires in COVID-19. TCRdb's table, derived via immunoSEQ multiplex PCR, lists solely in-frame clones and lacks some. The sample contains 90,000 to 100,000 clones, about 86% of which appear only once. Specimen: peripheral blood. The origin of the receptors is a human donor in a cohort sampled during active COVID-19.

The gene calls are TRBV5-1 and TRBJ1-5; the D gene is possibly TRBD1 (5 bases). The CDR3 is 14 amino acids. The V and J ends lost 4 bases and 7 bases respectively, with 15 bases between them. The germline CDR1 and CDR2 sequences are SGHRS and YFSETQ. Written as DNA, the CDR3 is TGCGCCAGCAGCGGTGGGGGGAAAGGCCAGCCCCAGCATTTT. This codes for CASSGGGKGQPQHF. Complete variable domain (other parts from reference TRBV5-1 and TRBJ1-5): KAGVTQTPRYLIKTRGQQVTLSCSPISGHRSVSWYQQTPGQGLQFLFEYFSETQRNKGNFPGRFSGRQFSNSRSEMNVSTLELGDSALYLCASSGGGKGQPQHFGDGTRLSIL.

The gene calls are TRBV11-3 and TRBJ2-1; 10 bases match TRBD2. Germline CDR1 and CDR2: SGHNT and YENEEA. The CDR3 runs to 17 residues. The junction had 7 bases not matched to a gene; V was cut back by 1 base and J by 4 bases. CDR3 in amino acids: CASSLGPRAGGYNEQFF. The CDR3 region has the DNA TGTGCCAGCAGCTTAGGCCCACGAGCGGGAGGGTACAATGAGCAGTTCTTC.

Here the CDR3 reads CASSLGQGRNYGYTF. The CDR3 DNA sequence: TGTGCCAGCAGTTTAGGGCAGGGAAGAAACTATGGCTACACCTTC. The chain couples TRBV27 to TRBJ1-2, with TRBD1 as a possible D gene (5 bases). Germline V CDR1 and CDR2: MNHEY, SMNVEV (reference sequence). V gave up 2 bases and J gave up 2 bases, with 12 bases separating them. The CDR3 spans 15 residues.

The V and J genes are TRBV28 and TRBJ2-3; 14 nucleotides line up with TRBD2. Trimming removed 1 base from V and 7 bases from J; junction bases left unmatched: 7. The CDR3 is 17 amino acids. Germline V CDR1 and CDR2: MDHEN, SYDVKM. CDR3 sequence reads: CASSLFIGTSGSYTQYF. In DNA, the CDR3 is TGTGCCAGCAGTTTATTTATCGGGACTAGCGGGAGCTATACGCAGTATTTT.

The chain is built from TRBV5-4 and TRBJ2-1, with TRBD2 identical over 16 bases. V lost 0 bases and J lost 9; bases outside the gene matches: 6. CDR3 length: 17 residues. Per the germline V gene, CDR1 is SGHNT and CDR2 is YYREEE (reference sequence). The CDR3 region has the DNA TGTGCCAGCAGCTTGGCTGGTGGGACTAGCGGGAGGGGTGAGCAGTTCTTC. Translated: CASSLAGGTSGRGEQFF.

Comment on this clone: Given the absence of the conserved phenylalanine or tryptophan at the CDR3 end, a read error is likely. The limits of the CDR3 on the DNA are not certain, so only TCRdb's listed CDR3 is given. J is TRBJ1-4 and V is TRBV5-1; the listed D gene, TRBD1, was not tested against the DNA. Germline CDR1 and CDR2: SGHRS and YFSETQ. The CDR3 contains 14 residues when both ends are counted. CDR3 sequence reads: CASMLGHQTYLNLV.

The chain joins TRBV6-5 to TRBJ2-3; D is undetermined. Per germline, CDR1 MNHEY and CDR2 SVGAGI. Deletions cut 6 bases from V and 2 bases from J, with 6 bases between. The length of the CDR3 is 12 residues. CDR3 DNA: TGTGCCAGCAGCTCCCCCACAGATACGCAGTATTTT. Translated, it gives CASSSPTDTQYF.

This clone was recorded a few times. The chain has TRBV10-1 and TRBJ2-7; D gene ambiguous. The CDR3 sequence is 14 residues long. Germline CDR1 WNHNN, CDR2 SYGVQD (reference sequence). The V end lost 7 bases, the J end lost 3 bases, and 16 bases lay between the germline ends. For the CDR3, the DNA is TGCGCCAGCACGCCCCGCCATACGGGCTACGAGCAGTACTTC. Its translation: CASTPRHTGYEQYF.

CDR3 DNA sequence: TGTGCCAGCAGCCAAGTAACAGGGGCGCGAAACACCATATATTTT. The encoded protein is CASSQVTGARNTIYF. V gene TRBV3-1 (or the pseudogene TRBV3-2) combines with J gene TRBJ1-3, with 7 bases that match TRBD1. The trim removed 1 base at V and 5 bases at J, leaving 5 bases unmatched. The CDR3 spans 15 residues. CDR1 and CDR2 from the germline V gene are LGHDT and YNNKEL (reference sequence).

This chain's CDR3 is CASSSLAGYNEQFF. CDR3 bases: TGTGCCAGCTCATCCCTAGCGGGTTACAATGAGCAGTTCTTC. J is TRBJ2-1 and V is TRBV18; 8 nucleotides line up with TRBD2. V gave up 5 bases and J gave up 4 bases; unmatched junction bases: 4. CDR1 is KGHSH and CDR2 is LQKENI in the germline V gene. This CDR3 has 14 residues.

J is TRBJ1-1 and V is TRBV4-3; a possible D gene is TRBD1 (6 bases). This CDR3 comprises 15 residues. Trimming cost V 3 bases and J 4 bases, with 15 bases left between them. Germline lookup yields CDR1 LGHNA and CDR2 YSLEER. In DNA, the CDR3 is TGCGCCAGCAGCCAGGAAAGGGGGGGGAGCACTGAAGCTTTCTTT. Amino acids: CASSQERGGSTEAFF.

The V gene is TRBV15, the J gene TRBJ2-1, with TRBD2 identical over 15 bases. The germline CDR1 and CDR2 sequences are LNHNV and YYDKDF (reference sequence). V shed 3 bases, J shed 6 bases, and the junction held 3 bases outside the gene matches. The CDR3 totals 16 residues. Here the CDR3 DNA reads TGTGCCACCAGCAGGGGGGGACTAGCGGGAGGCAATGAGCAGTTCTTC. Protein: CATSRGGLAGGNEQFF.